Following are 14 T cell receptor beta chains from one sample sequenced in a study of a mutant IDH1 vaccine in newly diagnosed glioma. Sequencing was performed with immunoSEQ multiplex PCR; in TCRdb, only in-frame clones are kept and a portion is missing. Of some 62,000 clones in the sample, around 83% are singletons; the top ten hold 3.5% to 4%. Time point denoted: week 47, end of study. Every vaccination contained 300 ug of the mutant IDH1 20-mer peptide and was paired with topical imiquimod. The antigens these receptors bind are not known. The sample here was PBMCs, taken from a glioma patient whose treatment included an IDH1 peptide vaccine. These receptors originate from a man aged 25-45 years with glioma.

For the CDR3, the DNA is TGTGCCAGCAGCCGATCGGGCGGGGGTATCCCCCAAGAGACCCAGTACTTC. It is translated as CASSRSGGGIPQETQYF. The chain has TRBV7-9 and TRBJ2-5, with TRBD2 matching over 7 bases. The V gene end was trimmed by 5 bases and the J gene end by 1 base; junction bases not matched to a gene: 13. The CDR3 consists of 17 residues. In germline, CDR1 is SEHNR, CDR2 FQNEAQ (reference sequence). The full variable domain, in which reference TRBV7-9 and TRBJ2-5 provide the parts outside the CDR3, is DTGVSQNPRHKITKRGQNVTFRCDPISEHNRLYWYRQTLGQGPEFLTYFQNEAQLEKSRLLSDRFSAERPKGSFSTLEIQRTEQGDSAMYLCASSRSGGGIPQETQYFGPGTRLLVL.

CDR3 sequence (DNA): TGCGCCAGCAGCCAACCCGGGACAGGTGGTGAAAAACTGTTTTTT. This translates into CASSQPGTGGEKLFF. V and J are TRBV4-1 and TRBJ1-4; 8 bases are shared with TRBD1. From germline, CDR1 is MGHRA and CDR2 YSYEKL. This CDR3 is built from 15 residues. V dropped 2 bases and J dropped 7; count of bases not matched to a gene: 6.

The chain recombines TRBV5-6 with TRBJ1-2; 8 bases line up with TRBD1. The V gene end was trimmed by 5 bases and the J gene end by 7 bases; junction bases not matched to a gene: 7. Germline values: CDR1 SGHDT, CDR2 YYEEEE. This CDR3 comprises 13 residues. Here the CDR3 reads CASRNRQGTGYTF. The CDR3 region has the DNA TGTGCCAGCAGAAACCGACAGGGGACTGGCTACACCTTC. The whole variable domain, remainder taken from reference TRBV5-6 and TRBJ1-2, is DAGVTQSPTHLIKTRGQQVTLRCSPKSGHDTVSWYQQALGQGPQFIFQYYEEEERQRGNFPDRFSGHQFPNYSSELNVNALLLGDSALYLCASRNRQGTGYTFGSGTRLTVV.

The genes are TRBV13 and TRBJ2-3; D is possibly TRBD2 (6 bases). Trimming removed 2 bases from V and 2 bases from J, with 14 bases in between. Germline V gene sequence: CDR1 PRHDT, CDR2 FYEKMQ (reference sequence). The length of the CDR3 is 16 residues. The CDR3 DNA follows: TGTGCCAGCAGCTTACGGTCGGGAGATGTCACAGATACGCAGTATTTT. It translates to CASSLRSGDVTDTQYF.

The gene calls are TRBV21-1 and TRBJ2-5; the table's D call TRBD2 went unverified against the DNA. TRBV21-1 is a pseudogene segment. This CDR3 is 17 amino acids long. The CDR3 coding sequence is TGTGCCAGCAGCAATCTATCGGGCCGGCGGGGGAAGGAGACCCAGTACTTC. This sequence encodes CASSNLSGRRGKETQYF.

The chain uses TRBV7-8 and TRBJ1-1; 7 nucleotides line up with TRBD1. The CDR3 length is 14 residues. Germline assignment: CDR1 SGHVS and CDR2 FQNEAQ. V dropped 5 bases and J dropped 6; count of bases not matched to a gene: 9. Written as DNA, the CDR3 is TGTGCCAGCAGCCTTCGGGGGGGACAGCCTGAAGCTTTCTTT. It is translated as CASSLRGGQPEAFF.

The chain is built from TRBV7-2 and TRBJ2-7; 11 bases align to TRBD1. Germline CDR1 is SGHTA and CDR2 is FQGNSA. The CDR3 is 15 amino acids. The ends lost 4 bases at V and 3 bases at J; junction bases unmatched: 5. The CDR3, as DNA: TGTGCCAGCAGCTCATTAGGGACAGGGGGCTACGAGCAGTACTTC. This encodes CASSSLGTGGYEQYF.

This chain uses TRBV10-1 with TRBJ2-7; perhaps TRBD1 as D (6 bases). V gave up 0 bases and J gave up 4 bases, with 10 bases separating them. Germline assignment: CDR1 WNHNN and CDR2 SYGVQD (reference sequence). The CDR3 covers 14 residues. The CDR3 region is CASSESTGPYEQYF. CDR3 sequence (DNA): TGCGCCAGCAGTGAGTCGACAGGACCTTACGAGCAGTACTTC.

V usage is TRBV6-5 and J usage is TRBJ1-2; D call uncertain. The germline gives CDR1 MNHEY, CDR2 SVGAGI. This CDR3 is built from 13 residues. Trimming pared 5 bases from V and 8 bases from J, leaving 15 bases between. CDR3 bases: TGTGCCAGCAGTGAAATAGAAAGGAACGGCTACACCTTC. This codes for CASSEIERNGYTF.

The chain links TRBV7-9 to TRBJ2-2, with a weak D call TRBD2 (5 bases). The CDR3 spans 16 residues. In germline, CDR1 is SEHNR, CDR2 FQNEAQ (reference sequence). Trimming cost V 1 base and J 0 bases, with 9 bases left between them. Written as DNA, the CDR3 is TGTGCCAGCAGCTTAGGAGGGCCCGCGAACACCGGGGAGCTGTTTTTT. This sequence encodes CASSLGGPANTGELFF.

The chain joins TRBV6-6 to TRBJ1-6; D perhaps matches TRBD1 (5 bases). From germline, CDR1 is MNHNY and CDR2 SVGAGI (reference sequence). The germline V and J ends were trimmed by 7 bases and 10 bases, with 17 bases remaining between them. CDR3 length: 14 residues. The CDR3 region is CASTADGAGSPLHF. CDR3 in DNA: TGTGCCAGCACAGCGGACGGCGCAGGGTCACCCCTCCACTTT.

The gene calls are TRBV2 and TRBJ1-6; a weak D match, TRBD1 (5 bases). V was pared by 8 bases and J by 7 bases, with 18 bases between. This CDR3 contains 15 residues. The germline V gene has CDR1 SNHLY and CDR2 FYNNEI. In nucleotides, the CDR3 is TGTGCCAGCGTAGGAACGGGACGGATAAATTCACCCCTCCACTTT. This sequence encodes CASVGTGRINSPLHF.

This clone appeared once. This rearrangement joins TRBV6-1 to TRBJ2-7, with 7 bases matching TRBD2. The CDR3 totals 15 residues. V shed 8 bases and J 2 bases; nucleotides not matched to a gene: 12. Germline CDR1 reads MNHNS; CDR2 reads SASEGT. CDR3 DNA sequence: TGTGCCAGCTTGTCCCCAGGTGGGGGGGCCTACGAGCAGTACTTC. Translating gives CASLSPGGGAYEQYF.

The chain carries TRBV28 and TRBJ1-4; 8 nucleotides line up with TRBD1. The CDR3 spans 17 residues. From germline, CDR1 is MDHEN and CDR2 SYDVKM. V lost 5 bases to trimming and J lost 5 bases; unmatched junction nucleotides: 13. The CDR3 spells CASSEWSFRTGNEKLFF. In DNA, the CDR3 is TGTGCCAGCAGTGAATGGTCCTTTAGGACAGGGAATGAAAAACTGTTTTTT.